A selection of T cell receptor beta chains follows, all from one sample in a study of OX40 agonist ivuxolimab in advanced cancers. Sequencing was performed with immunoSEQ multiplex PCR; in TCRdb, only in-frame clones are kept and a portion is missing. The sample records about 14,000 clones, just under 80% being singletons. Sequences were derived from CD4+ or CD8+ T cells sorted from blood, sampled in a trial of the OX40 agonist ivuxolimab. Every receptor here comes from an adult with an advanced solid tumor such as melanoma, head and neck, liver or kidney cancer. Each CDR3 is given with its conserved first and last residue. Each record gives: J gene, clone size, D gene, V gene, CDR3 DNA, CDR3 protein. A D gene is named only where the DNA matches it firmly. Where a row states a size, it is once, few, many or the class of an expanded clone; other rows omit it.

>TRBJ1-3|-|TRBD1|TRBV28
TGTGCCAGCACCGCAACACAGGGGGTAGGGGGAAACACCATATATTTT
CASTATQGVGGNTIYF
>TRBJ2-3|once|-|TRBV5-4
TGTGCCAGCAGCTTGGGTGAAGTCACCAGGGACACAGATACGCAGTATTTT
CASSLGEVTRDTDTQYF
>TRBJ1-4|-|-|TRBV6-1
TGTGCCAGCAGTGAAGAAGGCCAGGGTGGAGAAAAACTGTTTTTT
CASSEEGQGGEKLFF
>TRBJ2-3|medium-sized|-|TRBV6-5
TGTGCCAGCAGACCCGCCACAGATACGCAGTATTTT
CASRPATDTQYF
>TRBJ2-2|-|TRBD1|TRBV6-6
TGTGCCAGCAGCCGACAGGGGACCGGGGAGCTGTTTTTT
CASSRQGTGELFF
>TRBJ2-1|-|-|TRBV11-1
TGTGCCAGCAGCTCAAAATACAATGAGCAGTTCTTC
CASSSKYNEQFF
>TRBJ2-5|-|TRBD2|TRBV9
TGTGCCAGCAGCGCTCCACTAGCGGGAGGGGGGCAAGAGACCCAGTACTTC
CASSAPLAGGGQETQYF
>TRBJ1-1|once|-|TRBV9
TGTGCCAGCAGCGTAGGGGCCCCCCTAAACACTGAAGCTTTCTTT
CASSVGAPLNTEAFF
>TRBJ2-7|-|-|TRBV5-1
TGCGCCAGCAGCGCCGAACTCAGGGGAGACTACGAGCAGTACTTC
CASSAELRGDYEQYF
>TRBJ2-7|once|-|TRBV6-6
TGTGCCAGCAGACCACCAAACCGGGAAACCTACGAGCAGTACTTC
CASRPPNRETYEQYF
>TRBJ1-2|-|-|TRBV28
TGTGCCAGCAGTTTATTTAGCTCTAACTATGGCTACACCTTC
CASSLFSSNYGYTF
>TRBJ2-5|-|-|TRBV15
TGTGCCACCAGCACATACAGGGTCCGGGAGACCCAGTACTTC
CATSTYRVRETQYF
>TRBJ1-3|few|TRBD1|TRBV6-5
TGTGCCAGCAGTCTGGGACAGGGAAACACCATATATTTT
CASSLGQGNTIYF
>TRBJ2-1|-|-|TRBV11-2
TGTGCCAGCAGCTCTGACAGATTTAGAAGAAATGAGCAGTTCTTC
CASSSDRFRRNEQFF
>TRBJ2-7|once|-|TRBV9
TGTGCCAGCAGCGTCTCCCGGGAGGACAGGGATATATACGAGCAGTACTTC
CASSVSREDRDIYEQYF
>TRBJ2-3|-|-|TRBV27
TGTGCCAGCAGTTTAGACGCCTCAAGCACAGATACGCAGTATTTT
CASSLDASSTDTQYF
>TRBJ2-1|-|-|TRBV10-3
TGTGCCATCAGTGACCTTTGGGGGGAAGGTGGGCAGTTCAATGAGCAGTTCTTC
CAISDLWGEGGQFNEQFF
>TRBJ2-7|-|-|TRBV19
TGTGCCAGTAGTACAGGTGCCGGGAGCTCCTACGAGCAGTACTTC
CASSTGAGSSYEQYF
>TRBJ2-1|medium-sized|-|TRBV27
TGTGCCAGCAGTTTATACCCGGGAGTAGCCAATGAGCAGTTCTTC
CASSLYPGVANEQFF
>TRBJ2-1|-|TRBD2|TRBV9
TGTGCCAGCAGCGTAGCTGAAACTAGCGGGGGAAATGAGCAGTTCTTC
CASSVAETSGGNEQFF
>TRBJ2-7|-|-|TRBV7-9
TGTGCCAGCACCTCCCTCCGGGACGAGCAGTACTTC
CASTSLRDEQYF
>TRBJ1-1|-|TRBD1|TRBV27
TGTGCCAGCAGTCACCCAGGGGGCCACACTGAAGCTTTCTTT
CASSHPGGHTEAFF
>TRBJ2-7|-|TRBD1|TRBV27
TGTGCCAGCAGTTGGGGGACAGGGTTCTACGAGCAGTACTTC
CASSWGTGFYEQYF
>TRBJ1-5|-|-|TRBV27
TGTGCCAGCGCGACCGCGGGACCGAATCAGCCCCAGCATTTT
CASATAGPNQPQHF
>TRBJ2-2|medium-sized|TRBD2|TRBV5-5
TGTGCCAGCAGCTTGGGGCTAGCGGGAGGCCCAAACACCGGGGAGCTGTTTTTT
CASSLGLAGGPNTGELFF
>TRBJ2-1|-|-|TRBV6-6
TGTGCCAGCAGTCTGACTAGGAGTAATGAGCAGTTCTTC
CASSLTRSNEQFF
>TRBJ2-2|-|-|TRBV9
TGTGCCAGCAGCGTATGGTCCGGGGAGCTGTTTTTT
CASSVWSGELFF
>TRBJ1-5|-|-|TRBV19
TGTGCCAGTAGTATCGGTCATATTCTGGGATCCAATCAGCCCCAGCATTTT
CASSIGHILGSNQPQHF
>TRBJ1-5|-|-|TRBV6-1
TGTGCCAGCAGTGAAGAGTTTAATAGCAATCAGCCCCAGCATTTT
CASSEEFNSNQPQHF
>TRBJ2-7|-|-|TRBV14
TGTGCCAGCAGCCAAGGGACGGGAGTTTCCGAGCAGTACTTC
CASSQGTGVSEQYF
>TRBJ2-3|-|-|TRBV7-9
TGTGCCAGCAGCCATGGGACGTTCGCTAGCACAGATACGCAGTATTTT
CASSHGTFASTDTQYF
>TRBJ2-7|once|-|TRBV4-1
TGCGCCAGCAGCCCCCATTCCCGTTACTACGAGCAGTACTTC
CASSPHSRYYEQYF
>TRBJ2-5|-|-|TRBV2
TGTGCCAGCAGTGAAGTAGGGGTTCAGGAGACCCAGTACTTC
CASSEVGVQETQYF
>TRBJ1-2|few|-|TRBV2
TGTGCCAGCAGTGTAGGAGTTCCTAACTATGGCTACACCTTC
CASSVGVPNYGYTF
>TRBJ1-5|-|-|TRBV10-2
TGCGCCAGCAGTTCCGCAGGACTGCTAAGGGATTATCAGCCCCAGCATTTT
CASSSAGLLRDYQPQHF
>TRBJ1-2|-|-|TRBV29-1
TGCAGCGCCGCCTCCGCCAGGGCGCTCGATGGCTACACCTTC
CSAASARALDGYTF
>TRBJ2-1|-|TRBD2|TRBV19
TGTGCCAGTAGTCTCGGGACTAGCGGAGCACAGTTCTTC
CASSLGTSGAQFF
>TRBJ2-1|-|TRBD1|TRBV2
TGTGCCAGCACAACGACAGGGGGCATGAACAATGAGCAGTTCTTC
CASTTTGGMNNEQFF
>TRBJ2-7|once|TRBD2|TRBV6-5
TGTGCCAGCAGTTACGGGGGGGGGACTTCCTACGAGCAGTACTTC
CASSYGGGTSYEQYF
>TRBJ2-7|few|-|TRBV27
TGTGCCAGCTTTGCCAGCTCCTACGAGCAGTACTTC
CASFASSYEQYF
>TRBJ2-1|-|TRBD2|TRBV2
TGTGCCAGCAGTGCCCAACATCCTACTAGCGGCCCTTACAATGAGCAGTTCTTC
CASSAQHPTSGPYNEQFF
>TRBJ2-7|-|-|TRBV6-1
TGTGCCAGCAGTGAAGCGCAGGGGACATCCTACGAGCAGTACTTC
CASSEAQGTSYEQYF
>TRBJ2-3|once|TRBD1|TRBV28
TGTGCCAGCAGATCGTCGGACAGGTTACTTTCCACAGATACGCAGTATTTT
CASRSSDRLLSTDTQYF
>TRBJ2-3|-|-|TRBV12-2
TGTGCAAGTCGCTCGGAGCGGGAGAATTTTCCAGATACGCAGTATTTT
CASRSERENFPDTQYF
>TRBJ2-7|-|TRBD2|TRBV19
TGTGCCAGTAGTACGACCCGGACTAGCGGGAACTACGAGCAGTACTTC
CASSTTRTSGNYEQYF
>TRBJ2-2|-|TRBD1|TRBV2
TGTGCCAGCAGTGACTGGGGAGCAGGGGGCACCGGGGAGCTGTTTTTT
CASSDWGAGGTGELFF
>TRBJ2-7|once|-|TRBV28
TGTGCCAGCAGTTTTTCGGCGGGTACTTACGAGCAGTACTTC
CASSFSAGTYEQYF
>TRBJ1-1|-|-|TRBV5-1
TGCGCCAGCAGCTTGACGGGCTGGGGAAACACTGAAGCTTTCTTT
CASSLTGWGNTEAFF
>TRBJ2-3|-|TRBD1|TRBV10-1
TGCGCCAGCAGTATTCTTGACAGGGGTATTGATACGCAGTATTTT
CASSILDRGIDTQYF
>TRBJ2-6|-|-|TRBV29-1
TGCAGCGTCGACACGGGTGGGGCCAACGTCCTGACTTTC
CSVDTGGANVLTF
>TRBJ2-7|once|-|TRBV6-5
TGTGCCAGCAGTCAATACGAGCAGTACTTC
CASSQYEQYF
>TRBJ2-2|-|-|TRBV11-2
TGTGCCAGCAGCTTAGTTACCACCGGGGAGCTGTTTTTT
CASSLVTTGELFF
>TRBJ2-5|few|-|TRBV7-9
TGTGCCAGCAGCAGCGGCAGGGGAGAGACCCAGTACTTC
CASSSGRGETQYF
>TRBJ2-3|-|TRBD1|TRBV28
TGTGCCAGCCGAGGTTCGGGCCCAGGACAGGGGGCAGGGACAGATACGCAGTATTTT
CASRGSGPGQGAGTDTQYF
>TRBJ2-1|-|TRBD2|TRBV19
TGTGCCAGTAGTACCGGGACTAGGAGCCCCGAGCAGTTCTTC
CASSTGTRSPEQFF
>TRBJ2-5|-|-|TRBV11-1
TGTGCCAGCAGCTTCCCCAACCAAGAGACCCAGTACTTC
CASSFPNQETQYF
>TRBJ2-7|-|-|TRBV6-5
TGTGCCAGCGGATCCTACGAGCAGTACTTC
CASGSYEQYF
>TRBJ1-2|medium-sized|-|TRBV30
TGTGCCTGGACTATGGACACAGGTGGCTACACCTTC
CAWTMDTGGYTF
>TRBJ2-3|-|-|TRBV5-6
TGTGCCAGTGGTAACGAGGAGGGGTTGAGGGCAGATACGCAGTATTTT
CASGNEEGLRADTQYF
>TRBJ2-7|few|TRBD2|TRBV28
TGTGCCAGCAGTCCCGGGGGGTACGAGCAGTACTTC
CASSPGGYEQYF